One and the same sample provided the 10 T cell receptor beta chains below, sequenced in a study of T-cell reconstitution after alpha-beta-depleted transplantation in children. A library of TCRbeta sequences, prepared with unique molecular identifiers, was generated. TCRdb recomputed calls from the PCR reads with MiXCR, one row per CDR3 protein. The sample lists around 340,000 distinct CDR3 sequences, 13% occurring once. The sample here was PBMCs, taken from the stem cell graft. The receptors stem from a human donor who donated a stem cell graft to a child with Fanconi anemia.

In its sample, this clonotype was seen a few times. The chain links TRBV6-2 or TRBV6-3 to TRBJ1-1; D is perhaps TRBD1 (5 bases). There are 14 residues in the CDR3. Germline values: CDR1 MNHEY, CDR2 SVGEGT. V was shortened by 5 bases and J by 10 bases, with 20 bases between the two germline ends. CDR3 sequence reads: CASSTPRDSLTAFF. The CDR3 DNA reads as TGTGCCAGCAGTACTCCCCGGGACTCCCTAACAGCTTTCTTT.

This clonotype has ten or more counts. CDR3 sequence (DNA): TGTGCCAGCAGCTTGGGGGGTCGGGAGACCCAGTACTTC. This gives the protein CASSLGGRETQYF. This chain connects TRBV5-6 to TRBJ2-5; D remains unclear. CDR1 and CDR2 from the germline V gene are SGHDT and YYEEEE. CDR3 size: 13 residues. Trimming cost V 0 bases and J 5 bases, with 8 bases left between them.

The gene calls are TRBV7-9 and TRBJ2-2; D not certain. V was clipped by 4 bases and J by 5 bases, with 8 bases between them. Germline CDR1 and CDR2: SEHNR and FQNEAQ (reference sequence). The CDR3 totals 13 residues. CDR3: CASSSLVTGELFF. DNA of the CDR3: TGTGCCAGCAGCTCATTAGTGACCGGGGAGCTGTTTTTT.

The table lists this clonotype with many counts. V is TRBV6-2 or TRBV6-3 and J is TRBJ2-7, with TRBD2 as a possible D gene (5 bases). This CDR3 spans 17 amino acids. Germline CDR1 and CDR2: MNHEY and SVGEGT. Trimming shortened V by 4 bases and J by 0 bases, and 19 bases separated the two germline ends. CDR3 nucleotide sequence: TGTGCCAGCAGTTCTGAAGGGTTCCCTCGGGGCTCCTACGAGCAGTACTTC. This gives the protein CASSSEGFPRGSYEQYF.

This clonotype showed up just a few times. The V and J genes are TRBV12-3 or TRBV12-4 and TRBJ1-1, with a weak D call TRBD1 (5 bases). There are 12 residues in the CDR3. V was cut by 2 bases and J by 8 bases, with 9 bases left in between. The CDR3 loop reads CASSLFRAEAFF. In nucleotides, the CDR3 is TGTGCCAGCAGTTTATTCAGGGCCGAAGCTTTCTTT.

This sequence joins TRBV5-1 and TRBJ2-5; 11 positions match TRBD2. J gave up 0 bases and V 3 bases, and 7 bases lay outside the gene matches. Germline V gene sequence: CDR1 SGHRS, CDR2 YFSETQ. The CDR3 totals 17 residues. CDR3 DNA sequence: TGCGCCAGCAGCTACCCGCGTAGCGGGGGGGACCAAGAGACCCAGTACTTC. This gives the protein CASSYPRSGGDQETQYF.

This clonotype was observed many times. The V and J genes are TRBV28 and TRBJ2-5; 10 bases line up with TRBD1. V lost 4 bases, J lost 3 bases, and 5 bases stayed unmatched. CDR1 is MDHEN, CDR2 SYDVKM, per germline. This CDR3 is built from 15 residues. The CDR3 region is CASSSSGQGEETQYF. DNA for the CDR3: TGTGCCAGCAGTTCCTCCGGACAGGGGGAAGAGACCCAGTACTTC.

This chain joins TRBV7-8 and TRBJ1-6; 9 positions agree with TRBD1. Trimming at V came to 4 bases and at J to 5 bases, leaving 12 bases not matched to a gene. This CDR3 contains 18 residues. The germline CDR1 and CDR2 sequences are SGHVS and FQNEAQ. The chain's CDR3 is CASSYLTGTGFNNSPLHF. CDR3 coding DNA: TGTGCCAGCAGCTACTTAACCGGGACAGGGTTCAATAATTCACCCCTCCACTTT.

The chain is built from TRBV27 and TRBJ2-1; D is tentatively TRBD1 or TRBD2 (6 bases each). Trimming shortened V by 0 bases and J by 4 bases, and 16 bases separated the two germline ends. The CDR3 is made up of 17 amino acids. From germline, CDR1 is MNHEY and CDR2 SMNVEV (reference sequence). CDR3 sequence (DNA): TGTGCCAGCAGTTTATCGGGCGGGACACTACTTTACAATGAGCAGTTCTTC. Protein: CASSLSGGTLLYNEQFF.

In this sample, this clonotype turned up a few times. This chain joins TRBV7-9 and TRBJ1-1, with D possibly being TRBD1 (5 bases). The CDR3 length is 14 residues. Deletions cut 4 bases from V and 4 bases from J, with 13 bases between. Germline V gene sequence: CDR1 SEHNR, CDR2 FQNEAQ (reference sequence). CDR3 DNA sequence: TGTGCCAGCAGCTCTTCTGGAGGGGCCACTGAAGCTTTCTTT. This encodes CASSSSGGATEAFF. Together with reference TRBV7-9 and TRBJ1-1, the CDR3 gives the full variable domain: DTGVSQNPRHKITKRGQNVTFRCDPISEHNRLYWYRQTLGQGPEFLTYFQNEAQLEKSRLLSDRFSAERPKGSFSTLEIQRTEQGDSAMYLCASSSSGGATEAFFGQGTRLTVV.